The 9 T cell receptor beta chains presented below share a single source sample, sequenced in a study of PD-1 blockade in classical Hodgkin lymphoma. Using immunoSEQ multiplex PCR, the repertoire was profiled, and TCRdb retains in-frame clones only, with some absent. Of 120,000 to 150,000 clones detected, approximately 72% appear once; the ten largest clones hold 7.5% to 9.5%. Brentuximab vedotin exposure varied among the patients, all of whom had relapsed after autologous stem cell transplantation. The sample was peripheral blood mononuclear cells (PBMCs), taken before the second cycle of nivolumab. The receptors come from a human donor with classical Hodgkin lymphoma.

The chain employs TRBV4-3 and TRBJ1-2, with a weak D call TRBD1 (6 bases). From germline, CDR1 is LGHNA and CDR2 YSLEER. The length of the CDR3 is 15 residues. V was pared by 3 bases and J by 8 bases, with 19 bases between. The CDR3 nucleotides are TGCGCCAGCAGCCACCACAGGGCGAGGTTGTCAGGCTACACCTTC. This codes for CASSHHRARLSGYTF.

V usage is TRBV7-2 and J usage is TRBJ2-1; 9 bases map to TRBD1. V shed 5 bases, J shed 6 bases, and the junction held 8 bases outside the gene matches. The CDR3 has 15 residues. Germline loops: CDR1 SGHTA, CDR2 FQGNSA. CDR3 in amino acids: CASSLTRDRVNEQFF. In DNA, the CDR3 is TGTGCCAGCAGCCTGACCCGGGACAGGGTCAATGAGCAGTTCTTC.

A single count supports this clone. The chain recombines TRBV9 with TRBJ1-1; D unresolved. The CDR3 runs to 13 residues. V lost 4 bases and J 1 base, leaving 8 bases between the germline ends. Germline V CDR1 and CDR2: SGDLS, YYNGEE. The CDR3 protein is CASSPERNTEAFF. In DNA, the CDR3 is TGTGCCAGCAGCCCTGAGCGGAACACTGAAGCTTTCTTT.

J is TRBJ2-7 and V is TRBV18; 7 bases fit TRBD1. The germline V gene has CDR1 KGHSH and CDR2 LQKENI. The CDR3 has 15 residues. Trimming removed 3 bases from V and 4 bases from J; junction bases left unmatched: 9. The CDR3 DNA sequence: TGTGCCAGCTCACCCACGGGACAGCGGAGTTACGAGCAGTACTTC. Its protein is CASSPTGQRSYEQYF.

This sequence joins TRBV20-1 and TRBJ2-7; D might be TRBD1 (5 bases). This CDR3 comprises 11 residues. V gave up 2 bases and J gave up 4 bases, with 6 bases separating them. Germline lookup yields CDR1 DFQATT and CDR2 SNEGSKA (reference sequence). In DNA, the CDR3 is TGCAGTGCTAGAAGACAGTACGAGCAGTACTTC. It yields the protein CSARRQYEQYF.

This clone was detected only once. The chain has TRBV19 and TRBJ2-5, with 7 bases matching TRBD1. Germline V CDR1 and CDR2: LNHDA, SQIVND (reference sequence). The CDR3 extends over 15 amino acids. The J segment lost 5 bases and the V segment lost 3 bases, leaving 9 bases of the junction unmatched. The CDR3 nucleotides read TGTGCCAGTAGTATGGGGAACAGGGGCTGGGAGACCCAGTACTTC. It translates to CASSMGNRGWETQYF.

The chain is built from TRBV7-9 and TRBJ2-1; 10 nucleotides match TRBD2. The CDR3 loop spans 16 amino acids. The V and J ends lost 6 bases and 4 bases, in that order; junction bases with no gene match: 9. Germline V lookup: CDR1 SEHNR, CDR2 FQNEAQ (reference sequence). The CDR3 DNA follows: TGTGCCAGCAGTCACCCGGGACTAGCGCCGTACAATGAGCAGTTCTTC. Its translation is CASSHPGLAPYNEQFF.

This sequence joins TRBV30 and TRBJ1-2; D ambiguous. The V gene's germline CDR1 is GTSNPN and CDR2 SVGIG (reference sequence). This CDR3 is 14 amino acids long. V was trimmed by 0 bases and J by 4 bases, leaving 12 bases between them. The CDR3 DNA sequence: TGTGCCTGGAGTGTCGGCCCGTCCCTCTATGGCTACACCTTC. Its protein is CAWSVGPSLYGYTF.

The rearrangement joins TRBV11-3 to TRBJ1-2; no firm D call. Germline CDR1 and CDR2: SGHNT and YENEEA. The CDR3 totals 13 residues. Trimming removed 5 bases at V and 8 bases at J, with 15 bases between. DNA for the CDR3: TGTGCCAGCAGCACCCCAGGCCTCACGGGCTACACCTTC. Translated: CASSTPGLTGYTF.